Listed below are T cell receptor beta chains from one sample, sequenced in a study of T cell responses to AZD1222 COVID-19 vaccine. Using immunoSEQ multiplex PCR, the repertoire was profiled, and TCRdb retains in-frame clones only, with some absent. The sample has about 85,000 clones, about 91% seen once. The starting material was peripheral blood, obtained 28 days after the second AZD1222 dose. The source is an adult who received the AZD1222 COVID-19 vaccine. Both conserved end residues are part of each CDR3. A D gene is named only where the DNA matches it firmly. Not every row has a clone size; where given, it reads once, few, many or a size class.

j_gene,v_gene,abundance,d_gene,CDR3aa,CDR3nt
TRBJ1-5,TRBV12-3/TRBV12-4,NA,NA,CASRVVGQPQHF,TGTGCCAGCAGAGTCGTCGGTCAGCCCCAGCATTTT
TRBJ2-7,TRBV7-9,NA,TRBD1,CASSFLTGISYEQYF,TGTGCCAGCAGCTTCTTGACAGGGATCTCCTACGAGCAGTACTTC
TRBJ1-2,TRBV25-1,NA,NA,CASSEEGNYGYTF,TGTGCCAGCAGTGAGGAGGGGAACTATGGCTACACCTTC
TRBJ1-5,TRBV24-1,NA,TRBD1,CATSDGQVSQPQHF,TGTGCCACCAGTGATGGACAGGTTAGTCAGCCCCAGCATTTT
TRBJ2-3,TRBV6-5,NA,TRBD2,CASNVLATSTDTQYF,TGTGCCAGCAACGTACTAGCGACTAGCACAGATACGCAGTATTTT
TRBJ2-3,TRBV5-1,NA,TRBD1,CASSWGTDASTDTQYF,TGCGCCAGCAGCTGGGGGACAGATGCTAGCACAGATACGCAGTATTTT
TRBJ2-7,TRBV28,NA,TRBD1,CASSLGTGGEQYF,TGTGCCAGCAGTTTAGGGACAGGGGGCGAGCAGTACTTC
TRBJ1-5,TRBV2,once,NA,CASRRNFGGDQPQHF,TGTGCCAGCAGGAGAAACTTCGGGGGCGATCAGCCCCAGCATTTT
TRBJ1-2,TRBV14,few,NA,CASSPPQLQYGYTF,TGTGCCAGCAGCCCCCCACAGCTCCAATATGGCTACACCTTC
TRBJ1-5,TRBV3-1/TRBV3-2,NA,NA,CASSQDGGAGNQPQHF,TGTGCCAGCAGCCAAGACGGGGGCGCGGGCAATCAGCCCCAGCATTTT
TRBJ1-4,TRBV28,NA,NA,CASIGYEKLFF,TGTGCCAGCATTGGATACGAAAAACTGTTTTTT
TRBJ2-2,TRBV7-3,NA,TRBD1,CASSLNRGDGELFF,TGTGCCAGCAGCTTAAACAGGGGCGACGGGGAGCTGTTTTTT
TRBJ2-4,TRBV30,NA,TRBD2,CAWESGSYIQYF,TGTGCCTGGGAAAGCGGGAGTTACATTCAGTACTTC
TRBJ1-1,TRBV10-3,NA,NA,CAISVTGNTEAFF,TGTGCCATCAGTGTTACAGGGAACACTGAAGCTTTCTTT
TRBJ2-1,TRBV24-1,NA,NA,CATRGGNTEQFF,TGTGCCACCAGGGGGGGTAACACTGAGCAGTTCTTC
TRBJ2-5,TRBV7-6,NA,NA,CASSLGGDGGTQYF,TGTGCCAGCAGCTTAGGGGGGGACGGAGGGACCCAGTACTTC
TRBJ1-2,TRBV5-1,once,TRBD1,CASSLAGRDRSPYGYTF,TGCGCCAGCAGCTTGGCCGGTAGGGACAGGAGTCCCTATGGCTACACCTTC
TRBJ2-7,TRBV19,NA,TRBD2,CASSPFGTSGTYEQYF,TGTGCCAGTAGTCCTTTCGGGACTAGCGGGACCTACGAGCAGTACTTC
TRBJ2-5,TRBV7-6,NA,NA,CASSLRSGPQETQYF,TGTGCCAGCAGCTTAAGATCGGGACCCCAAGAGACCCAGTACTTC
TRBJ1-3,TRBV28,NA,NA,CASSLLVGRLLGNTIYF,TGTGCCAGCAGTTTACTCGTGGGGCGGCTTCTTGGAAACACCATATATTTT
TRBJ2-2,TRBV11-2,NA,TRBD1,CASRRRQGAAGDTGELFF,TGTGCCAGCCGTCGGAGACAGGGGGCGGCCGGTGACACCGGGGAGCTGTTTTTT
TRBJ2-7,TRBV7-9,NA,NA,CASSLDPTYEQYF,TGTGCCAGCAGCTTAGACCCGACCTACGAGCAGTACTTC
TRBJ1-5,TRBV28,NA,NA,CASSFSDIRYQPQHF,TGTGCCAGCAGTTTCTCGGACATAAGGTATCAGCCCCAGCATTTT
TRBJ2-1,TRBV30,NA,NA,CAWSAGTGIYNEQFF,TGTGCCTGGAGTGCCGGGACGGGCATCTACAATGAGCAGTTCTTC
TRBJ2-3,TRBV2,NA,TRBD2,CARVAGITDTQYF,TGTGCCAGGGTAGCGGGAATCACAGATACGCAGTATTTT
TRBJ1-4,TRBV30,NA,TRBD1,CAWSVRGTGNEKLFF,TGTGCCTGGAGTGTACGGGGGACAGGGAATGAAAAACTGTTTTTT
TRBJ1-1,TRBV6-5,NA,NA,CASSPRTDTEAFF,TGTGCCAGCAGTCCACGGACAGACACTGAAGCTTTCTTT
TRBJ1-3,TRBV6-4,NA,NA,CASSDRERSGNTIYF,TGTGCCAGCAGTGATAGGGAACGCTCTGGAAACACCATATATTTT
TRBJ2-1,TRBV11-2,NA,TRBD2,CASSLGGSSYNEQFF,TGTGCCAGCAGCTTGGGCGGGAGCTCCTACAATGAGCAGTTCTTC
TRBJ1-2,TRBV28,NA,NA,CASSLPGPANYGYTF,TGTGCCAGCAGTTTACCGGGGCCCGCGAACTATGGCTACACCTTC
TRBJ2-1,TRBV5-4,NA,TRBD2,CASSPGTSGGDEQFF,TGTGCCAGCAGCCCCGGGACTAGCGGTGGGGATGAGCAGTTCTTC
TRBJ1-5,TRBV19,NA,NA,CASGGEPNSNQPQHF,TGTGCCAGTGGGGGGGAGCCAAATAGCAATCAGCCCCAGCATTTT
TRBJ1-4,TRBV28,NA,NA,CASKKRDEKLFF,TGTGCCAGCAAAAAGAGGGATGAAAAACTGTTTTTT
TRBJ2-1,TRBV29-1,NA,NA,CSVEGVGLQEQFF,TGCAGCGTTGAAGGCGTGGGACTCCAAGAGCAGTTCTTC
TRBJ2-3,TRBV14,NA,TRBD2,CASSQWTSGTSSTDTQYF,TGTGCCAGCAGCCAATGGACTAGCGGGACGTCGAGCACAGATACGCAGTATTTT
TRBJ1-2,TRBV4-2,NA,NA,CASSQVDQSWRGYTF,TGTGCCAGCAGCCAAGTCGATCAAAGCTGGAGAGGCTACACCTTC
TRBJ2-2,TRBV3-1/TRBV3-2,NA,NA,CASSQGDAGRGELFF,TGTGCCAGCAGCCAAGGGGACGCAGGCCGGGGGGAGCTGTTTTTT
TRBJ2-3,TRBV5-1,NA,TRBD2,CASSFGGRVGDTQYF,TGCGCCAGCAGCTTCGGCGGGAGGGTAGGAGATACGCAGTATTTT
TRBJ2-1,TRBV6-5,once,TRBD2,CASMEGTGGYNEQFF,TGTGCCAGCATGGAGGGGACGGGGGGCTACAATGAGCAGTTCTTC
TRBJ2-1,TRBV6-2/TRBV6-3,NA,NA,CASSSIARNEQFF,TGTGCCAGCAGTTCAATAGCTCGAAATGAGCAGTTCTTC
TRBJ2-3,TRBV4-3,NA,NA,CASSQDLRGIGADTQYF,TGCGCCAGCAGCCAAGATTTAAGAGGTATTGGGGCAGATACGCAGTATTTT
TRBJ1-3,TRBV2,NA,TRBD1,CASKGAVDTIYF,TGTGCCAGCAAGGGGGCGGTCGACACCATATATTTT
TRBJ2-1,TRBV5-1,NA,TRBD2,CASSGGLAGVQEQFF,TGCGCCAGCAGCGGGGGACTAGCGGGAGTACAGGAGCAGTTCTTC
TRBJ1-2,TRBV27,NA,TRBD1,CASSSGQGDLIYGYTF,TGTGCCAGCAGTTCCGGACAGGGGGACCTTATCTATGGCTACACCTTC
TRBJ1-2,TRBV19,once,NA,CASSIVGSVYGYTF,TGTGCCAGTAGTATAGTTGGAAGCGTCTATGGCTACACCTTC
TRBJ2-1,TRBV3-1/TRBV3-2,NA,TRBD2,CASSQGVSGNEQFF,TGTGCCAGCAGCCAAGGTGTTAGCGGGAATGAGCAGTTCTTC
TRBJ1-1,TRBV5-1,NA,NA,CASSPGGLNTEAFF,TGCGCCAGCAGCCCGGGAGGACTGAACACTGAAGCTTTCTTT
TRBJ1-1,TRBV21-1,NA,NA,CASSPGNEVLTEAFF,TGTGCCAGCAGCCCCGGTAACGAGGTTCTGACTGAAGCTTTCTTT
TRBJ1-1,TRBV10-3,NA,NA,CAHREEAEAFF,TGTGCCCACCGGGAGGAGGCTGAAGCTTTCTTT
TRBJ2-3,TRBV5-4,few,TRBD2,CASSFRLAGASTDTQYF,TGTGCCAGCAGCTTTCGGCTAGCGGGAGCTAGCACAGATACGCAGTATTTT
TRBJ2-2,TRBV6-1,NA,TRBD2,CASSALAGGPDIPNTGELFF,TGTGCCAGCAGTGCCCTAGCGGGAGGGCCCGACATACCTAACACCGGGGAGCTGTTTTTT
TRBJ2-5,TRBV5-1,once,TRBD1,CASSLEGQGWEETQYF,TGCGCCAGCAGCTTGGAGGGACAGGGGTGGGAAGAGACCCAGTACTTC
TRBJ2-7,TRBV5-4,NA,NA,CASSLAGSYEQYF,TGTGCCAGCAGCTTGGCTGGATCCTACGAGCAGTACTTC
TRBJ2-7,TRBV30,NA,TRBD1,CAWGDRVSYEQYF,TGTGCCTGGGGGGACAGGGTGTCCTACGAGCAGTACTTC
TRBJ1-5,TRBV19,NA,TRBD1,CASSMGDRAGSQPQHF,TGTGCCAGTAGTATGGGGGACAGGGCTGGTTCTCAGCCCCAGCATTTT
TRBJ2-3,TRBV2,NA,TRBD2,CASSRLAGVLDTQYF,TGTGCCAGCAGTAGACTAGCGGGAGTCTTAGATACGCAGTATTTT
TRBJ2-7,TRBV18,NA,TRBD2,CASTPGGPYEQYF,TGTGCCAGCACCCCGGGGGGGCCCTACGAGCAGTACTTC
TRBJ1-2,TRBV9,NA,NA,CASSSGGGAYGYTF,TGTGCCAGCAGTTCCGGTGGAGGGGCCTATGGCTACACCTTC
TRBJ2-1,TRBV3-1/TRBV3-2,NA,NA,CASSRGYNNEQFF,TGTGCCAGCAGCCGGGGCTATAACAATGAGCAGTTCTTC
TRBJ2-2,TRBV19,NA,TRBD1,CASRGQGENTGELFF,TGTGCCAGTAGGGGACAGGGGGAGAACACCGGGGAGCTGTTTTTT